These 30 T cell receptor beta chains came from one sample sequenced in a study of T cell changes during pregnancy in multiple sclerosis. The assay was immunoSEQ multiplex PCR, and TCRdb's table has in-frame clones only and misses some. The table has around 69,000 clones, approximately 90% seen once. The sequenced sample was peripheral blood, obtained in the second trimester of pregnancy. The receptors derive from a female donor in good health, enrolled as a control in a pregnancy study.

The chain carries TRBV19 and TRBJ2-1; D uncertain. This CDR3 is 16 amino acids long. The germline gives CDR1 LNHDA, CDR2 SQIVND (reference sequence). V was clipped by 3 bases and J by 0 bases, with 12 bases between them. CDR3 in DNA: TGTGCCAGTAGTATTAACGCCGCCAGCTCCTACAATGAGCAGTTCTTC. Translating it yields CASSINAASSYNEQFF.

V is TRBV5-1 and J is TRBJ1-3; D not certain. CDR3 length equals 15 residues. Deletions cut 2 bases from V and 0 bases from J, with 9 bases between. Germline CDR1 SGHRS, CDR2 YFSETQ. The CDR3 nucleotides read TGCGCCAGCAGCTTCGACACATTCTCTGGAAACACCATATATTTT. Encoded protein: CASSFDTFSGNTIYF.

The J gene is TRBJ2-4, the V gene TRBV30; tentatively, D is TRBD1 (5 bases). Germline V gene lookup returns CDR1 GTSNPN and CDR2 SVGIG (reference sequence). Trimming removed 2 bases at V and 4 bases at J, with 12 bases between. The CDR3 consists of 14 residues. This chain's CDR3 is CAWSFPRAKNIQYF. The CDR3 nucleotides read TGTGCCTGGAGTTTCCCCAGGGCTAAAAACATTCAGTACTTC. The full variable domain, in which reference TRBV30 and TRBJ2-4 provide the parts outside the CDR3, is SQTIHQWPATLVQPVGSPLSLECTVEGTSNPNLYWYRQAAGRGLQLLFYSVGIGQISSEVPQNLSASRPQDRQFILSSKKLLLSDSGFYLCAWSFPRAKNIQYFGAGTRLSVL.

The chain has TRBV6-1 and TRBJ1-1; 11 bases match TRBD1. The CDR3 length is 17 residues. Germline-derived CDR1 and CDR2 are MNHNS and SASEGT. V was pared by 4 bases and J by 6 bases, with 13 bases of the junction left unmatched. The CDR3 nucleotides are TGTGCCAGCAGTGGCGACCGGGACAGGGGGTACTTGGCTGAAGCTTTCTTT. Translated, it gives CASSGDRDRGYLAEAFF.

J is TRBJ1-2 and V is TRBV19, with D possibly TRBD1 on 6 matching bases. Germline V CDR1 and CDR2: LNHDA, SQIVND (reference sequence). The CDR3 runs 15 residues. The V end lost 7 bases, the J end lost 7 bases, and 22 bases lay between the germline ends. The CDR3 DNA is TGTGCCAGTACCCTCTGGGGGCAGGGGATAGTTGGCTACACCTTC. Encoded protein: CASTLWGQGIVGYTF.

The CDR3, as DNA: TGTGCCAGCAGCGTATACGGCGACAGGGTCTACGAGCAGTACTTC. Its protein is CASSVYGDRVYEQYF. V gene TRBV9 combines with J gene TRBJ2-7; 7 nucleotides line up with TRBD1. J lost 3 bases, V lost 1 base, and 7 bases had no gene match. The length of the CDR3 is 15 residues. Germline V lookup: CDR1 SGDLS, CDR2 YYNGEE.

This CDR3 reads CASSQDPDPNEKLFF. CDR3 bases: TGCGCCAGCAGCCAAGATCCAGATCCTAATGAAAAACTGTTTTTT. The chain carries TRBV4-3 and TRBJ1-4; D not resolved. Trimming removed 0 bases from V and 3 bases from J, with 8 bases in between. The CDR3 loop spans 15 amino acids. Looked up from germline, CDR1 is LGHNA and CDR2 is YSLEER.

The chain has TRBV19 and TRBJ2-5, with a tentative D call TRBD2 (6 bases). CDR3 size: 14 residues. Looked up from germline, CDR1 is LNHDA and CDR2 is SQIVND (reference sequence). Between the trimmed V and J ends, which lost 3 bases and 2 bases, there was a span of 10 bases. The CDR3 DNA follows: TGTGCCAGTAGTATTCCGCGGGATCAAGAGACCCAGTACTTC. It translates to CASSIPRDQETQYF. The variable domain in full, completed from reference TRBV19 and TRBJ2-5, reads DGGITQSPKYLFRKEGQNVTLSCEQNLNHDAMYWYRQDPGQGLRLIYYSQIVNDFQKGDIAEGYSVSREKKESFPLTVTSAQKNPTAFYLCASSIPRDQETQYFGPGTRLLVL.

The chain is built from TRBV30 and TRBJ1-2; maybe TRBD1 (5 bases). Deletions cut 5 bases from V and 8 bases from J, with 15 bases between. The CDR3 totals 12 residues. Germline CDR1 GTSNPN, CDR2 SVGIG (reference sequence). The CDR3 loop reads CAWSRSGFGYTF. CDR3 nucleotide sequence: TGTGCCTGGTCCAGGTCAGGGTTCGGCTACACCTTC. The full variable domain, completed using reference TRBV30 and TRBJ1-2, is SQTIHQWPATLVQPVGSPLSLECTVEGTSNPNLYWYRQAAGRGLQLLFYSVGIGQISSEVPQNLSASRPQDRQFILSSKKLLLSDSGFYLCAWSRSGFGYTFGSGTRLTVV.

The CDR3 DNA sequence: TGTGCCAGCAGCAAAGCGGGGGTAGATACGCAGTATTTT. Translating gives CASSKAGVDTQYF. The rearrangement joins TRBV7-6 to TRBJ2-3, with TRBD2 matching 8 bases. J was trimmed by 5 bases and V by 5 bases; bases with no gene match: 3. The germline CDR1 and CDR2 sequences are SGHVS and FNYEAQ. The length of the CDR3 is 13 residues. Full variable domain (outside the CDR3, taken from reference TRBV7-6 and TRBJ2-3): GAGVSQSPRYKVTKRGQDVALRCDPISGHVSLYWYRQALGQGPEFLTYFNYEAQQDKSGLPNDRFSAERPEGSISTLTIQRTEQRDSAMYRCASSKAGVDTQYFGPGTRLTVL.

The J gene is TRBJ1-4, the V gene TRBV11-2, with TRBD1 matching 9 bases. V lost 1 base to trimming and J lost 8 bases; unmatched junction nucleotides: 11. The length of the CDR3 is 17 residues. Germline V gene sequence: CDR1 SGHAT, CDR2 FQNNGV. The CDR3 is CASSLVTNRGRREKLFF. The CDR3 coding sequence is TGTGCCAGCAGCTTAGTCACCAACAGGGGGCGCAGGGAAAAACTGTTTTTT.

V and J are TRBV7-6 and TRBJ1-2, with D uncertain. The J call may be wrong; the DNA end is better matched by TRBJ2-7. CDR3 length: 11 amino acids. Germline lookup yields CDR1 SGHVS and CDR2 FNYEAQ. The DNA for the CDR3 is TGTGCCAGCAGCTCGCAAGACCGACAGTACTTC. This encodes CASSSQDRQYF.

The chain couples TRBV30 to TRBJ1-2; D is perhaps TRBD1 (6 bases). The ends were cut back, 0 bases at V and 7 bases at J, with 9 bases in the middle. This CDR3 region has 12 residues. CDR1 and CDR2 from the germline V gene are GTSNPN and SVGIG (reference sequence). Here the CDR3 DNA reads TGTGCCTGGAGTGTGGGGGCAGGTGGCTACACCTTC. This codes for CAWSVGAGGYTF. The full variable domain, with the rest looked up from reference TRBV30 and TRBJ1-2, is SQTIHQWPATLVQPVGSPLSLECTVEGTSNPNLYWYRQAAGRGLQLLFYSVGIGQISSEVPQNLSASRPQDRQFILSSKKLLLSDSGFYLCAWSVGAGGYTFGSGTRLTVV.

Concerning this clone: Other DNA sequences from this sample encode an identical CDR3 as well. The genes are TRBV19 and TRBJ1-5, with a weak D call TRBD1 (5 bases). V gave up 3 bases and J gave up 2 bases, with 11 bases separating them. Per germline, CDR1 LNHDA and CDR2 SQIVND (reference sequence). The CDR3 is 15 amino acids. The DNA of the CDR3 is TGTGCCAGTAGTATCGGCAGGGCGGGCAATCAGCCCCAGCATTTT. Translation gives CASSIGRAGNQPQHF.

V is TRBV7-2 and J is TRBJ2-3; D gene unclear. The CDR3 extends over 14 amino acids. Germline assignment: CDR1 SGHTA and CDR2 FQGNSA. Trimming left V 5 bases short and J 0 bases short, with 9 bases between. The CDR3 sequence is CASSLWRSTDTQYF. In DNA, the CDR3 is TGTGCCAGCAGCCTCTGGCGGAGCACAGATACGCAGTATTTT.

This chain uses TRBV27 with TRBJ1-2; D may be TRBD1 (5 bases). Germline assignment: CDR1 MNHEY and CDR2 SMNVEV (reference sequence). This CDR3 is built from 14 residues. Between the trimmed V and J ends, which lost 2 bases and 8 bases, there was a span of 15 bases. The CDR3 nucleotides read TGTGCCAGCAGTTTAAATGGGGGAGGAATGGGCTACACCTTC. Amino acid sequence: CASSLNGGGMGYTF.

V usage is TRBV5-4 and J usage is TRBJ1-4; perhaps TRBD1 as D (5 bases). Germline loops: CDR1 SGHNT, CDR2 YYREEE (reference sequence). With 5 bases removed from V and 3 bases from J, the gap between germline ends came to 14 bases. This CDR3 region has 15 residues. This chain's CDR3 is CASRISRGSNEKLFF. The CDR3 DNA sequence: TGTGCCAGCAGAATTTCAAGGGGCTCTAATGAAAAACTGTTTTTT.

This chain's CDR3 is CAISAGGFPTF. CDR3 bases: TGTGCCATCAGTGCTGGAGGGTTTCCCACCTTC. The V gene is TRBV10-3, the J gene TRBJ1-2; no clear D gene. The CDR3 runs to 11 residues. CDR1 is ENHRY, CDR2 SYGVKD, per germline. V gave up 4 bases and J gave up 13 bases, with 13 bases separating them.

CDR3 coding DNA: TGCGCCAGCAGCCGACAGGGCGGGCAAGAGACCCAGTACTTC. Protein sequence: CASSRQGGQETQYF. V is TRBV5-1 and J is TRBJ2-5, with 7 positions matching TRBD1. Germline CDR1 SGHRS, CDR2 YFSETQ. There are 14 residues in the CDR3. V was clipped by 4 bases and J by 2 bases; unmatched bases: 5.

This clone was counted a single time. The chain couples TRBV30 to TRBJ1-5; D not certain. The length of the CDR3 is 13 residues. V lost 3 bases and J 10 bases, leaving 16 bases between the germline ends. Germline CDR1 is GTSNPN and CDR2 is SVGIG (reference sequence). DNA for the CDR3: TGTGCCTGGAGAGGGAGCTTCGCTCAACCCCAGCATTTT. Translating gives CAWRGSFAQPQHF. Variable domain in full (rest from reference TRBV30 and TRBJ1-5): SQTIHQWPATLVQPVGSPLSLECTVEGTSNPNLYWYRQAAGRGLQLLFYSVGIGQISSEVPQNLSASRPQDRQFILSSKKLLLSDSGFYLCAWRGSFAQPQHFGDGTRLSIL.

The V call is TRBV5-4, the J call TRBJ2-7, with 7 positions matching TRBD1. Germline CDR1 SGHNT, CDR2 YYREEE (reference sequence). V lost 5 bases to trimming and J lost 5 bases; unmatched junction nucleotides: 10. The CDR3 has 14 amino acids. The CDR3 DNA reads TGTGCCAGCAGTAGGACCGACAGGGCCAACGAGCAGTACTTC. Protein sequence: CASSRTDRANEQYF.

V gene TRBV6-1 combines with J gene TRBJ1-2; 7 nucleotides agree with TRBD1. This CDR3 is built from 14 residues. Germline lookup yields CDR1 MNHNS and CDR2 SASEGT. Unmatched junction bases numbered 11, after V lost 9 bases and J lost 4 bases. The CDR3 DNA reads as TGTGCCAGTAGGGACAGCCTCTCCCTCTATGGCTACACCTTC. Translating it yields CASRDSLSLYGYTF.

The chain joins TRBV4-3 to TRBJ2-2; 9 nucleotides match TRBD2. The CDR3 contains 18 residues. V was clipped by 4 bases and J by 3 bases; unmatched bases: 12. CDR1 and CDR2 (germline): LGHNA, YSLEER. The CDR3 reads CASSRTVGLAGYTGELFF. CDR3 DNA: TGCGCCAGCAGCCGCACAGTGGGTCTAGCGGGGTACACCGGGGAGCTGTTTTTT.

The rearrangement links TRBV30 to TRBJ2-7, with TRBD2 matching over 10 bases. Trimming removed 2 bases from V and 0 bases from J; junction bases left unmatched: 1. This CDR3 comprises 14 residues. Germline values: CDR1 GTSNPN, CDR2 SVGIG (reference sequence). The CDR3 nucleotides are TGTGCCTGGAGTTCTAGCGGGAGCTCCTACGAGCAGTACTTC. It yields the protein CAWSSSGSSYEQYF.

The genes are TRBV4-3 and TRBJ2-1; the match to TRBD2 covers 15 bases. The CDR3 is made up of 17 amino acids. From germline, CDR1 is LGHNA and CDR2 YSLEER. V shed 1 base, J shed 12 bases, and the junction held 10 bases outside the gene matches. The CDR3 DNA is TGCGCCAGCAGCCAAGGAGAAGGACTAGCGGGGGGGTGGGGGCAGTTCTTC. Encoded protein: CASSQGEGLAGGWGQFF.

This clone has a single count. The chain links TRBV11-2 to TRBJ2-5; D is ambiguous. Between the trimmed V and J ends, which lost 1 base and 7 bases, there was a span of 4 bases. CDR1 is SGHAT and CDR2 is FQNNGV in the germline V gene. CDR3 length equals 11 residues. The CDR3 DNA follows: TGTGCCAGCAGCTTAGTGGCGACCCAGTACTTC. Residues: CASSLVATQYF.

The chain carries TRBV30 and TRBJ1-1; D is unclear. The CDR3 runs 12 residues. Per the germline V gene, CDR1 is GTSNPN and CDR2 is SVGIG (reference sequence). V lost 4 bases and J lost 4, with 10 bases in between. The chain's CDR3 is CAWTSGSTEAFF. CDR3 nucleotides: TGTGCCTGGACCTCAGGTAGCACTGAAGCTTTCTTT.

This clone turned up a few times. CDR3 amino acids: CASSLVGTGYSPLHF. In DNA form, the CDR3 reads TGTGCCAGCAGTTTAGTCGGGACAGGGTACTCACCCCTCCACTTT. The V gene is TRBV27, the J gene TRBJ1-6; 9 nucleotides align to TRBD1. V trimming: 2 bases; J trimming: 10 bases; junction bases outside the gene matches: 6. CDR3 length: 15 amino acids. CDR1 is MNHEY and CDR2 is SMNVEV in the germline V gene (reference sequence).

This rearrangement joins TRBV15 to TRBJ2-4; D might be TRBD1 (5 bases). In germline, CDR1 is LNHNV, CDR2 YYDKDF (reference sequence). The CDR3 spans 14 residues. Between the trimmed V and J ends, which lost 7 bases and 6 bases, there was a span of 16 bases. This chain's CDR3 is CATNTGERGNIQYF. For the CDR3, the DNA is TGTGCCACCAATACAGGCGAACGAGGAAACATTCAGTACTTC.

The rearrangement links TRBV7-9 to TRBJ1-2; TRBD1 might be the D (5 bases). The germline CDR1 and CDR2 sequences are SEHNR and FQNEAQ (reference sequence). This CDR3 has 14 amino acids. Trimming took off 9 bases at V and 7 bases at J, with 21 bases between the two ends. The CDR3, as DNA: TGTGCCAGTGGGGCCAAAAAAGGGGTGTCTGGCTACACCTTC. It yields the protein CASGAKKGVSGYTF. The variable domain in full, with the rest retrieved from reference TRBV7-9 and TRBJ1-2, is DTGVSQNPRHKITKRGQNVTFRCDPISEHNRLYWYRQTLGQGPEFLTYFQNEAQLEKSRLLSDRFSAERPKGSFSTLEIQRTEQGDSAMYLCASGAKKGVSGYTFGSGTRLTVV.